This paragraph reports one T cell receptor (beta chain). CDR3 length: 13 residues. V lost 3 bases and J 4 bases, leaving 9 bases between the germline ends. This entry belongs to a study of control samples from healthy donors and cancer patients. Sequencing used immunoSEQ multiplex PCR; TCRdb keeps in-frame clones, though not all of them. The sample lists approximately 110,000 clones, roughly 85% occurring once. Sequencing was carried out using blood. This TCR was sampled from a woman aged 50 to 60 in good health. This chain joins TRBV12-3 or TRBV12-4 and TRBJ1-1; maybe TRBD1 (6 bases). In DNA, the CDR3 is TGTGCCAGCAGTTTCGGGGGCCCCACTGAAGCTTTCTTT. Its protein is CASSFGGPTEAFF.